These T cell receptor beta chains were read from a single sample in a study of T cells in narcolepsy. Repertoires were generated with immunoSEQ multiplex PCR, while TCRdb's copy carries only in-frame clones and drops some. The data contain tens of thousands of clones, roughly four fifths of them singletons. What was sequenced was CD45RA- memory CD4+ T cells from PBMCs. Receptor source: a human donor with narcolepsy. Each CDR3 is given with its conserved first and last residue. Fields, in order: J gene, V gene, D gene, clone size, CDR3 DNA, CDR3 protein. The D gene is left open where the match is weak. The listing skips clone size in some rows; elsewhere it reads once, few, many or a size class.

>TRBJ1-2|TRBV7-9|NA|NA
TGTGCCAGCAGCTTAGGGGGGGCTCGAAACTATGGCTACACCTTC
CASSLGGARNYGYTF
>TRBJ2-3|TRBV18|NA|NA
TGTGCCAGCTCACCCCTACTAAGAGGTAGAACAGATACGCAGTATTTT
CASSPLLRGRTDTQYF
>TRBJ2-1|TRBV19|NA|NA
TGTGCCAGTAGTGATGCAAGCGGTTACAATGAGCAGTTCTTC
CASSDASGYNEQFF
>TRBJ2-7|TRBV27|NA|few
TGTGCCAGCAGTTCCTTGGGCGGGGAAGACTACGAGCAGTACTTC
CASSSLGGEDYEQYF
>TRBJ1-1|TRBV19|TRBD1|once
TGTGCCAGTAGTATTGGGGACAGGGCCGCTTTCTTT
CASSIGDRAAFF
>TRBJ1-5|TRBV2|TRBD1|NA
TGTGCCAGCAGTGTCGACAGGGGGCTGAGCAATCAGCCCCAGCATTTT
CASSVDRGLSNQPQHF
>TRBJ2-5|TRBV5-1|NA|NA
TGCGCCAGCAGCCCATACCGACTCCAAGGCTCGGAGACCCAGTACTTC
CASSPYRLQGSETQYF
>TRBJ2-1|TRBV4-2|TRBD2|NA
TGTGCCAGCAGCCAAGGGACTAGCGGCGACAATGAGCAGTTCTTC
CASSQGTSGDNEQFF
>TRBJ2-6|TRBV10-2|NA|NA
TGCGCCAGCATGACTGGGGCCAACGTCCTGACTTTC
CASMTGANVLTF
>TRBJ1-1|TRBV7-3|TRBD1|once
TGTGCCAGCAGCATAGACAGGGTAAACACTGAAGCTTTCTTT
CASSIDRVNTEAFF
>TRBJ1-2|TRBV19|NA|few
TGTGCCAGTAGTCCGGACGCCCAGGGGAAGGGCTACACCTTC
CASSPDAQGKGYTF
>TRBJ2-7|TRBV28|NA|NA
TGTGCCAGCAGCGAACCTGGGGGGTTGCTCGAGCAGTACTTC
CASSEPGGLLEQYF
>TRBJ1-6|TRBV2|NA|NA
TGTGCCAGCACTTTGGACAGTAATTCACCCCTCCACTTT
CASTLDSNSPLHF
>TRBJ1-2|TRBV29-1|NA|NA
TGCAGCGCCCGAGACATCAACTATGGCTACACCTTC
CSARDINYGYTF
>TRBJ2-1|TRBV11-3|NA|NA
TGTGCCAGCAGCACTCGACAGGCAGGTGAGCAGTTCTTC
CASSTRQAGEQFF
>TRBJ2-1|TRBV5-7|TRBD2|NA
TGTGCCAGCAGCGAGGGACTAGCAGCCTACAATGAGCAGTTCTTC
CASSEGLAAYNEQFF
>TRBJ1-1|TRBV7-2|NA|NA
TGTGCCAGCAGCTTAGATGGGGTGAACACTGAAGCTTTCTTT
CASSLDGVNTEAFF
>TRBJ2-3|TRBV25-1|NA|NA
TGTGCCAGCAGTGAATTTGACCGATGGTCCACGCAGTATTTT
CASSEFDRWSTQYF
>TRBJ1-3|TRBV7-9|NA|NA
TGTGCCAGCAGCTCCAGTCCGGGAAACACCATATATTTT
CASSSSPGNTIYF
>TRBJ1-1|TRBV18|NA|NA
TGTGCCAGTTCGGGTCGCGTGAACACTGAAGCTTTCTTT
CASSGRVNTEAFF
>TRBJ2-4|TRBV5-6|NA|NA
TGTGCCAGCAGCCAAGGGGGGATAGCCAAAAACATTCAGTACTTC
CASSQGGIAKNIQYF
>TRBJ2-5|TRBV7-3|NA|NA
TGTGCCAGCAGCTTAAACTGGGGTGAGACCCAGTACTTC
CASSLNWGETQYF
>TRBJ1-6|TRBV11-2|NA|NA
TGTGCCAGCAGCCATAACACAGGGAGATCACCCCTCCACTTT
CASSHNTGRSPLHF
>TRBJ2-2|TRBV19|NA|NA
TGTGCCAGTAGTGACCTAGCCTTTGTCACCGGGGAGCTGTTTTTT
CASSDLAFVTGELFF
>TRBJ2-1|TRBV7-3|NA|few
TGTGCCAGCAGCCTCGCCCGGACTACTGACTACAATGAGCAGTTCTTC
CASSLARTTDYNEQFF
>TRBJ1-1|TRBV7-9|NA|NA
TGTGCCAGCAGCTTAACCTTAGGGGAGAACACTGAAGCTTTCTTT
CASSLTLGENTEAFF
>TRBJ1-1|TRBV2|NA|NA
TGTGCCAGCAGGCAGGGGCGGGAAGCTTTCTTT
CASRQGREAFF
>TRBJ2-1|TRBV1|NA|once
TGCACCAGCACCGGACTAGCGGGGGGTGATGAGCAGTTCTTC
CTSTGLAGGDEQFF
>TRBJ2-5|TRBV7-8|TRBD2|NA
TGTGCCAGCAGCTTTTTGGCGGGAGAGGCGACCCAGTACTTC
CASSFLAGEATQYF
>TRBJ2-7|TRBV27|TRBD1|few
TGTGCCAGCAGTTTCCTGGGCCAGGGGGCGTACGAGCAGTACTTC
CASSFLGQGAYEQYF
>TRBJ2-3|TRBV6-1|NA|NA
TGTGCCAGCAGTGAAGCGCGGCCTTACACAGATACGCAGTATTTT
CASSEARPYTDTQYF
>TRBJ2-1|TRBV11-2|NA|NA
TGTGCCAGCAGCTTAGATTCCCAGAATGAGCAGTTCTTC
CASSLDSQNEQFF
>TRBJ1-2|TRBV19|NA|NA
TGTGCCAGTCGAGAGACCTTAAACTTCGAGCATGATGGCTACACCTTC
CASRETLNFEHDGYTF
>TRBJ1-6|TRBV11-2|NA|NA
TGTGCCAGCAGTATTAACGCCGTGTCACCCCTCCACTTT
CASSINAVSPLHF
>TRBJ1-1|TRBV9|NA|NA
TGTGCCAGCAGTCCTACGCCATATAACACTGAAGCTTTCTTT
CASSPTPYNTEAFF
>TRBJ2-3|TRBV14|NA|NA
TGTGCCAGCAGCCAAGATAGAAGGAATACGCAGTATTTT
CASSQDRRNTQYF
>TRBJ2-7|TRBV28|NA|NA
TGTGCCAGCCTCCCCGCAGGGGAAAGTTACGAGCAGTACTTC
CASLPAGESYEQYF
>TRBJ1-4|TRBV30|NA|NA
TGTGCCTGGAGTGTAGAGCGGGGCAGAGGCCTTAGTGAAAAACTGTTTTTT
CAWSVERGRGLSEKLFF
>TRBJ2-2|TRBV10-3|NA|NA
TGTGCCATCAGGCTAGCTGGGGACACCGGGGAGCTGTTTTTT
CAIRLAGDTGELFF
>TRBJ1-1|TRBV7-9|NA|NA
TGTGCCAGCAGCTTACCAGGGTTCACTGAAGCTTTCTTT
CASSLPGFTEAFF
>TRBJ2-1|TRBV19|TRBD1|NA
TGTGCCAGTAGTTTCTGGGACAGGGGGCGGAGTGAGCAGTTCTTC
CASSFWDRGRSEQFF
>TRBJ1-6|TRBV7-8|NA|NA
TGTGCCAGCAGCCAGGGTATGCTAAATTCACCCCTCCACTTT
CASSQGMLNSPLHF
>TRBJ2-1|TRBV5-1|NA|NA
TGCGCCAGCAGCTCCCTAACAGGTTTCAATGAGCAGTTCTTC
CASSSLTGFNEQFF
>TRBJ1-1|TRBV18|NA|NA
TGTGCCAGCTCAGGACTACAGGGCCATAACACTGAAGCTTTCTTT
CASSGLQGHNTEAFF
>TRBJ2-7|TRBV5-1|TRBD1|NA
TGCGCCAGCAGCTTAGGAGACAGGGGGTACTCCTACGAGCAGTACTTC
CASSLGDRGYSYEQYF
>TRBJ2-3|TRBV27|NA|NA
TGTGCCAGCAGCCTACAGGATCCTAGCACAGATACGCAGTATTTT
CASSLQDPSTDTQYF
>TRBJ2-2|TRBV7-9|NA|NA
TGTGCCAGCAGCTTGGGGTGGACCGGGGAGCTGTTTTTT
CASSLGWTGELFF
>TRBJ2-5|TRBV5-8|NA|NA
TGTGCCAGCAGCTTAGGCAGGCAAGAGACCCAGTACTTC
CASSLGRQETQYF
>TRBJ1-5|TRBV7-8|NA|once
TGTGCCAGCATCCTTGGTCCCTTTAGCAATCAGCCCCAGCATTTT
CASILGPFSNQPQHF
>TRBJ2-7|TRBV5-5|TRBD1|NA
TGTGCCAGCAGCCCAGGATCCGGGACAGCCCGTGGCGAGCAGTACTTC
CASSPGSGTARGEQYF
>TRBJ2-7|TRBV5-4|NA|NA
TGTGCCAGCAGCTTGGGTCCCCCAGGGGCCGGGGACGAGCAGTACTTC
CASSLGPPGAGDEQYF
>TRBJ2-7|TRBV10-2|NA|NA
TGCGCCAGCAGTGATCTAGCGCGTGAGGGGGAGCAGTACTTC
CASSDLAREGEQYF
>TRBJ2-7|TRBV6-6|NA|NA
TGTGCCAGTGCGGGACAAAACTACGAGCAGTACTTC
CASAGQNYEQYF
>TRBJ1-2|TRBV6-1|NA|NA
TGTGCCAGCAGTGAAGGGGCCCGTAACTATGGCTACACCTTC
CASSEGARNYGYTF
>TRBJ2-4|TRBV5-1|TRBD1|NA
TGCGCCAGCAGCCCTTACAGGGGGCAAACGAACATTCAGTACTTC
CASSPYRGQTNIQYF